The T cell receptor (beta chain) under discussion was sequenced for a study of early T cells in non-severe SARS-CoV-2 infection. Using its own MiXCR run on the 5' RACE reads, TCRdb lists one record per CDR3 protein. This table holds about 50,000 distinct CDR3 sequences, under 7.5% found once. The V gene lost 2 bases and the J gene lost 1 base, with 21 bases spanning the gap. The CDR3 runs to 19 residues. Germline assignment: CDR1 MNHEY and CDR2 SMNVEV (reference sequence). This clonotype has a count of ten or more. The source material was whole blood, sampled at baseline. The receptor comes from an adult who was a healthcare worker with PCR-confirmed SARS-CoV-2 infection or an uninfected control (not recorded which). This chain joins TRBV27 and TRBJ2-4, with TRBD1 as a possible D gene (6 bases). The CDR3 protein is CASSLGGLGAWAAKNIQYF. CDR3 bases: TGTGCCAGCAGTTTAGGGGGCCTCGGGGCATGGGCGGCCAAAAACATTCAGTACTTC.